The source of this T cell receptor (beta chain) is a study of T cells after yellow fever vaccination. Study-wide points: Reappearance after the booster was observed for most primary-vaccination clones (about 96% CD4, almost 90% CD8). Overall, a small share of clonotypes was seen in both CD4 and CD8 compartments.

This clonotype has a handful of counts. Its antigen is unknown. Trimming removed 2 bases at V and 1 base at J, with 12 bases between. Looked up from germline, CDR1 is MNHEY and CDR2 is SVGAGI. CDR3 length: 16 residues. TCRdb re-called the 5' RACE reads with MiXCR, one entry per CDR3 protein. The table has approximately 150,000 distinct CDR3 sequences, 7.7% seen once. The sample in question was CD4+ T cells sorted from PBMCs, obtained 5 days after the yellow fever booster vaccination. The clonotype originates from a man aged 25 to 40 who received the YFV17D yellow fever vaccine. The chain couples TRBV6-5 to TRBJ1-5; D gene ambiguous. CDR3 nucleotides: TGTGCCAGCAGTTACCGTTTCGGGGTGAGCAATCAGCCCCAGCATTTT. This gives the protein CASSYRFGVSNQPQHF.